The 14 T cell receptor beta chains below were found in one sample sequenced in a study of shared clonotypes between healthy human individuals. TCRdb keeps only in-frame clones here, not all; method: immunoSEQ multiplex PCR. This sample has 2,500,000 or so clones; roughly 92% occur once, and the top ten carry 0.37%. Sequenced: naive CD4+ T cells from PBMCs. Subset of the sample: CD45RA+ positively selected. These receptors came from a man between 18 and 29 years old in good health. Some clones in this sample may be carry-over from other donors' samples.

Note on this clone: The same CDR3 is also encoded by other DNA sequences in this sample. J is TRBJ2-5 and V is TRBV5-1; D remains ambiguous. The V gene's germline CDR1 is SGHRS and CDR2 YFSETQ. V was trimmed by 0 bases and J by 4 bases, leaving 10 bases between them. This CDR3 is built from 14 residues. CDR3 nucleotides: TGCGCCAGCAGCTTGGTCGGCTCGGGAGAGACCCAGTACTTC. It translates to CASSLVGSGETQYF.

This clone turned up a few times. The chain is built from TRBV6-5 and TRBJ1-1, with a possible D match to TRBD1 (5 bases). The CDR3 spans 12 residues. The germline gives CDR1 MNHEY, CDR2 SVGAGI. The V end was cut by 7 bases, the J end by 0 bases, with 6 bases between. The CDR3 sequence is CASKGVNTEAFF. Here the CDR3 DNA reads TGTGCCAGCAAAGGGGTGAACACTGAAGCTTTCTTT.

This clone has more than one count but fewer than ten. The chain employs TRBV7-9 and TRBJ1-3; D is ambiguous. Germline assignment: CDR1 SEHNR and CDR2 FQNEAQ (reference sequence). Trimming shortened V by 8 bases and J by 4 bases, and 9 bases separated the two germline ends. This CDR3 region has 12 residues. The CDR3 sequence is CASETEGNTIYF. CDR3 DNA sequence: TGTGCCAGCGAGACGGAGGGAAACACCATATATTTT.

Concerning this clone: Other nucleotide sequences from this sample produce the same CDR3. V is TRBV6-1 and J is TRBJ1-2; 10 nucleotides align to TRBD1. Germline V lookup: CDR1 MNHNS, CDR2 SASEGT. Trimming cost V 6 bases and J 2 bases; bases outside gene matches: 3. The CDR3 sequence is 14 residues long. CDR3 sequence reads: CASSRQGANYGYTF. The DNA for the CDR3 is TGTGCCAGCAGCCGACAGGGGGCCAACTATGGCTACACCTTC.

The J gene is TRBJ2-7, the V gene TRBV6-5; possible D gene TRBD2, 5 bases. CDR3 length equals 16 residues. V lost 2 bases and J lost 0, with 14 bases in between. Looked up from germline, CDR1 is MNHEY and CDR2 is SVGAGI. The CDR3 spells CASSYQIGSFSYEQYF. CDR3 in DNA: TGTGCCAGCAGTTACCAGATTGGGAGCTTCTCCTACGAGCAGTACTTC.

V and J are TRBV7-3 and TRBJ2-3; the match to TRBD2 covers 9 bases. This CDR3 is 16 amino acids long. Germline CDR1 SGHTA, CDR2 FQGTGA. The V and J ends lost 1 base and 4 bases, in that order; junction bases with no gene match: 6. The CDR3 spells CASSLMGSGSPDTQYF. The CDR3 DNA is TGTGCCAGCAGCTTAATGGGTAGCGGGAGCCCAGATACGCAGTATTTT.

V gene TRBV6-6 combines with J gene TRBJ2-2; 11 bases agree with TRBD2. Germline CDR1 reads MNHNY; CDR2 reads SVGAGI (reference sequence). The CDR3 contains 16 residues. V was clipped by 6 bases and J by 4 bases; unmatched bases: 7. The CDR3 nucleotides read TGTGCCAGCAGCTCCTCCGGGACTAGCGGCACCGGGGAGCTGTTTTTT. This encodes CASSSSGTSGTGELFF.

The chain recombines TRBV9 with TRBJ1-2; TRBD1 matches 7 bases. V shed 1 base, J shed 0 bases, and the junction held 3 bases outside the gene matches. Germline V CDR1 and CDR2: SGDLS, YYNGEE. The CDR3 spans 15 residues. The CDR3 reads CASSVWGQTNYGYTF. In nucleotides, the CDR3 is TGTGCCAGCAGCGTATGGGGACAGACTAACTATGGCTACACCTTC.

The chain has TRBV30 and TRBJ2-5; D not certain. The J call may not be correct, given that the DNA end is closer to TRBJ2-7. The V gene's germline CDR1 is GTSNPN and CDR2 SVGIG (reference sequence). The CDR3 consists of 11 residues. The CDR3 reads CAWSGRHEQYF. The CDR3 DNA sequence: TGTGCCTGGAGTGGACGCCACGAGCAGTACTTC.

The sample holds one count of this clone. The rearrangement uses TRBV28 and TRBJ2-4, with a weak D call TRBD1 (6 bases). The germline V and J ends were trimmed by 6 bases and 1 base, with 13 bases remaining between them. Germline values: CDR1 MDHEN, CDR2 SYDVKM. The CDR3 length is 15 residues. The CDR3, as DNA: TGTGCCAGCAGGGGGGCCGAGAAGGCCAAAAACATTCAGTACTTC. This encodes CASRGAEKAKNIQYF.

The chain links TRBV18 to TRBJ2-2; 9 nucleotides agree with TRBD2. Germline assignment: CDR1 KGHSH and CDR2 LQKENI. V dropped 3 bases and J dropped 8; count of bases not matched to a gene: 13. This CDR3 contains 17 residues. CDR3 in DNA: TGTGCCAGCTCACCCCCCGGGACTAGCCGTACGAGGGGGGAGCTGTTTTTT. Translated, it gives CASSPPGTSRTRGELFF.

The CDR3 here is CASSTPGRETQYF. CDR3 DNA: TGTGCCAGCAGTACCCCTGGACGGGAGACCCAGTACTTC. This sequence joins TRBV28 and TRBJ2-5; no clear D gene. This CDR3 is built from 13 residues. CDR1 is MDHEN, CDR2 SYDVKM, per germline. Trimming pared 5 bases from V and 5 bases from J, leaving 12 bases between.

The V and J genes are TRBV7-3 and TRBJ2-1; 7 bases agree with TRBD2. The V gene's germline CDR1 is SGHTA and CDR2 FQGTGA. The junction had 5 bases not matched to a gene; V was cut back by 3 bases and J by 0 bases. The CDR3 contains 16 residues. This chain's CDR3 is CASSFGGVPSYNEQFF. For the CDR3, the DNA is TGTGCCAGCAGCTTTGGGGGGGTCCCCTCCTACAATGAGCAGTTCTTC.

The V call is TRBV4-2, the J call TRBJ1-3; D is perhaps TRBD1 (6 bases). This CDR3 spans 18 amino acids. Germline V gene sequence: CDR1 LGHNA, CDR2 YNFKEQ. V gave up 2 bases and J gave up 1 base, with 18 bases separating them. The CDR3: CASSQNPWGAVSGNTIYF. CDR3 coding DNA: TGTGCCAGCAGCCAAAATCCATGGGGGGCGGTTTCTGGAAACACCATATATTTT.